This entry lists 21 T cell receptor beta chains sequenced from one sample in a study of monozygotic twins with inflammatory bowel disease. TCRdb re-called the 5' RACE reads and gives one entry per CDR3 protein, without DNA. Reported are 300,000 to 450,000 distinct CDR3 sequences; the ten largest clones contain 2.5% to 3%. The sample consisted of blood. The receptors were gathered from a human donor with ulcerative colitis or Crohn's disease, or a healthy co-twin of an affected twin (not recorded which).

The J gene is TRBJ2-1, the V gene TRBV20-1; without DNA, the TCRdb call of TRBD2 cannot be checked. The V gene's germline CDR1 is DFQATT and CDR2 SNEGSKA (reference sequence). The CDR3 runs to 20 residues. The CDR3: CSARVYHTNTRGGSYNEQFF.

The V and J genes are TRBV12-3 or TRBV12-4 and TRBJ2-1. The CDR3 sequence is 14 residues long. The CDR3 reads CASSGLSNTNEQFF.

J is TRBJ2-5 and V is TRBV6-5; TCRdb's assignment of TRBD2 cannot be checked, as there is no DNA. Germline V lookup: CDR1 MNHEY, CDR2 SVGAGI. The CDR3 extends over 15 amino acids. CDR3 amino acids: CASSSLGALQETQYF.

This sequence joins TRBV20-1 and TRBJ2-2; without DNA, the TCRdb call of TRBD1 cannot be checked. From germline, CDR1 is DFQATT and CDR2 SNEGSKA (reference sequence). The CDR3 is 15 amino acids. The chain's CDR3 is CSARVTGGGTGELFF.

The rearrangement links TRBV6-1 to TRBJ2-7; the TCRdb D gene call, TRBD2, has no DNA to confirm it. The length of the CDR3 is 15 residues. Germline CDR1 reads MNHNS; CDR2 reads SASEGT. The CDR3 is CASSQRGARSYEQYF.

CDR3 loop: CATSRSLAGILVDTQYF. The genes are TRBV15 and TRBJ2-3; TCRdb lists TRBD2, though no DNA is available to test this call. This CDR3 comprises 17 residues. The germline V gene encodes CDR1 LNHNV and CDR2 YYDKDF (reference sequence). Supplemented by reference TRBV15 and TRBJ2-3, the full variable domain reads DAMVIQNPRYQVTQFGKPVTLSCSQTLNHNVMYWYQQKSSQAPKLLFHYYDKDFNNEADTPDNFQSRRPNTSFCFLDIRSPGLGDTAMYLCATSRSLAGILVDTQYFGPGTRLTVL.

The chain couples TRBV5-1 to TRBJ2-7; TCRdb designates TRBD1, a call that cannot be tested without DNA. Germline V gives CDR1 SGHRS, CDR2 YFSETQ. The CDR3 has 15 amino acids. CDR3 protein: CASSYQGGRGYEQYF.

The rearrangement joins TRBV27 to TRBJ1-5. This CDR3 contains 14 residues. Germline V gene data show CDR1 as MNHEY and CDR2 as SMNVEV (reference sequence). The CDR3 here is CASSSSRGDQPQHF.

This rearrangement joins TRBV5-4 to TRBJ2-7; TCRdb's D call of TRBD2 is untestable without DNA. The germline gives CDR1 SGHNT, CDR2 YYREEE (reference sequence). The CDR3 spans 13 residues. The CDR3: CASSRDVAGEQYF.

This sequence joins TRBV10-3 and TRBJ2-3; the D gene TCRdb calls, TRBD2, cannot be checked with no DNA. Germline values: CDR1 ENHRY, CDR2 SYGVKD. The CDR3 is 15 residues long. CDR3 sequence reads: CAISRLAGLTDTQYF.

This chain uses TRBV20-1 with TRBJ2-7; TCRdb proposes TRBD1, but this gene call is untestable without DNA. Looked up from germline, CDR1 is DFQATT and CDR2 is SNEGSKA (reference sequence). The CDR3 runs to 13 residues. The CDR3 spells CSAIRQGIYEQYF.

V and J are TRBV12-3 or TRBV12-4 and TRBJ1-6; no DNA is available, so the TRBD1 call from TCRdb remains unchecked. The CDR3 covers 14 residues. CDR3 region: CASTLGFGNSPLHF.

This chain joins TRBV3-1 and TRBJ2-1; without DNA, the TCRdb call of TRBD2 cannot be checked. This CDR3 comprises 15 residues. CDR1 and CDR2 from the germline V gene are LGHDT and YNNKEL (reference sequence). CDR3 loop: CASSQDGLVYNEQFF.

This chain links TRBV5-1 with TRBJ2-2; TCRdb's D call, TRBD1, is unchecked because there is no DNA. CDR1 and CDR2 from the germline V gene are SGHRS and YFSETQ. This CDR3 contains 14 residues. CDR3 in amino acids: CASFSGGFAGELFF.

This chain connects TRBV13 to TRBJ1-3; TCRdb calls TRBD1, which cannot be checked without DNA. The length of the CDR3 is 15 residues. Looked up from germline, CDR1 is PRHDT and CDR2 is FYEKMQ (reference sequence). CDR3 amino acids: CASSLSPRAGNTIYF.

The chain links TRBV18 to TRBJ2-7. The CDR3 has 14 amino acids. The germline CDR1 and CDR2 sequences are KGHSH and LQKENI. The CDR3 sequence: CASSPSRRSYEQYF.

The chain links TRBV19 to TRBJ1-2; with no DNA, the TCRdb D assignment of TRBD1 cannot be verified. Looked up from germline, CDR1 is LNHDA and CDR2 is SQIVND (reference sequence). The CDR3 has 17 amino acids. This chain's CDR3 is CASRLDRESKLNYGYTF. Full variable domain (missing parts from reference TRBV19 and TRBJ1-2): DGGITQSPKYLFRKEGQNVTLSCEQNLNHDAMYWYRQDPGQGLRLIYYSQIVNDFQKGDIAEGYSVSREKKESFPLTVTSAQKNPTAFYLCASRLDRESKLNYGYTFGSGTRLTVV.

V gene TRBV7-2 combines with J gene TRBJ2-7. The CDR3 extends over 11 amino acids. Looked up from germline, CDR1 is SGHTA and CDR2 is FQGNSA. The CDR3 is CASNFTYEQYF.

The CDR3 loop is CATSDLSGTGYNEQFF. V and J are TRBV24-1 and TRBJ2-1; without DNA, the TCRdb call of TRBD1 cannot be checked. The germline gives CDR1 KGHDR, CDR2 SFDVKD. The CDR3 covers 16 residues.

This chain uses TRBV5-1 with TRBJ2-4. Germline V CDR1 and CDR2: SGHRS, YFSETQ. CDR3 size: 16 residues. The CDR3 loop is CASSSGPERTKNIQYF.

The chain has TRBV7-9 and TRBJ2-5; absent DNA, TCRdb's TRBD1 call cannot be checked. CDR3 length: 15 residues. Per germline, CDR1 SEHNR and CDR2 FQNEAQ (reference sequence). CDR3 region: CASSIWDRDRETQYF.